One sample yielded the 32 T cell receptor beta chains listed below, sequenced in a study of shared clonotypes between healthy human individuals. The method was immunoSEQ multiplex PCR; TCRdb's version includes in-frame clones alone and lacks a portion of them. The repertoire holds 2,500,000 or so clones, with 93% as singletons. Material: naive CD4+ T cells from PBMCs. Sample subset: CD45RA+ positively selected. The receptor source for this set is a man aged 18 to 30 in good health. Some clones in this sample may be carry-over from other donors' samples.

Points on this clone: Other nucleotide sequences from this sample produce the same CDR3. The rearrangement joins TRBV7-2 to TRBJ1-1; the D is unclear. The V end lost 2 bases, the J end lost 1 base, and 8 bases lay between the germline ends. Germline CDR1 is SGHTA and CDR2 is FQGNSA. CDR3 size: 14 residues. CDR3 nucleotide sequence: TGTGCCAGCAGCTTATTGGGCGGGAACACTGAAGCTTTCTTT. Translation gives CASSLLGGNTEAFF.

The chain employs TRBV7-9 and TRBJ1-1; no reliable D call. Trimming stripped 3 bases from V and 6 bases from J, with 14 bases between. Germline V gene sequence: CDR1 SEHNR, CDR2 FQNEAQ (reference sequence). The CDR3 sequence is 14 residues long. The CDR3: CASSLKGRLAEAFF. CDR3 DNA: TGTGCCAGCAGCTTGAAGGGCAGGCTCGCTGAAGCTTTCTTT.

This clone has a single count. The genes are TRBV27 and TRBJ2-7; 7 nucleotides match TRBD1. CDR3 length: 13 amino acids. Germline-derived CDR1 and CDR2 are MNHEY and SMNVEV (reference sequence). V shed 6 bases and J 7 bases; nucleotides not matched to a gene: 9. This CDR3 is CASSHGTVGEQYF. In DNA, the CDR3 is TGTGCCAGCAGCCACGGGACAGTGGGAGAGCAGTACTTC.

The rearrangement links TRBV6-1 to TRBJ2-7; 7 nucleotides match TRBD2. The CDR3 covers 15 residues. The V segment lost 6 bases and the J segment 3 bases; nucleotides outside the gene matches: 11. The germline V gene encodes CDR1 MNHNS and CDR2 SASEGT. CDR3 sequence: CASSQAVGRFYEQYF. DNA for the CDR3: TGTGCCAGCAGCCAGGCCGTCGGGAGGTTCTACGAGCAGTACTTC.

The chain links TRBV4-2 to TRBJ2-1, with 10 bases lining up with TRBD2. This CDR3 has 16 residues. The V gene's germline CDR1 is LGHNA and CDR2 YNFKEQ. J was trimmed by 8 bases and V by 1 base; bases with no gene match: 8. The CDR3 region is CASSQGVPAGGYEQFF. CDR3 DNA sequence: TGTGCCAGCAGCCAAGGAGTTCCAGCGGGAGGGTATGAGCAGTTCTTC.

This clone was seen once. The V and J genes are TRBV7-3 and TRBJ2-1, with 9 bases fitting TRBD1. The germline CDR1 and CDR2 sequences are SGHTA and FQGTGA. J gave up 6 bases and V 1 base, and 7 bases lay outside the gene matches. This CDR3 has 16 residues. The CDR3: CASSLIPGQGFNEQFF. The CDR3 DNA sequence: TGTGCCAGCAGCTTAATTCCGGGACAGGGATTCAATGAGCAGTTCTTC.

The chain uses TRBV7-9 and TRBJ2-1; no clear D gene. Germline V gene sequence: CDR1 SEHNR, CDR2 FQNEAQ (reference sequence). The CDR3 length is 17 residues. Trimming left V 5 bases short and J 9 bases short, with 26 bases between. CDR3 nucleotide sequence: TGTGCCAGCAGCCTACAAACTTCCCTGGGCCTCTACGGTGAGCAGTTCTTC. Encoded protein: CASSLQTSLGLYGEQFF.

CDR3 bases: TGTGCCAGCAGTTTTTTGGGAGTGAGCACAGATACGCAGTATTTT. It yields the protein CASSFLGVSTDTQYF. The rearrangement links TRBV6-5 to TRBJ2-3, with D possibly matching TRBD2 (5 bases). CDR3 length: 15 amino acids. CDR1 is MNHEY and CDR2 is SVGAGI in the germline V gene. V was trimmed by 4 bases and J by 0 bases, leaving 11 bases between them.

As for this clone: Other DNA sequences in the same sample also yield this CDR3. The V gene is TRBV29-1, the J gene TRBJ2-7; D gene uncertain. V was trimmed by 3 bases and J by 1 base, leaving 4 bases between them. Germline V gene data show CDR1 as SQVTM and CDR2 as ANQGSEA. The CDR3 runs 11 residues. The CDR3 DNA sequence: TGCAGCGTTGAGACATCCTACGAGCAGTACTTC. This codes for CSVETSYEQYF.

The rearrangement joins TRBV5-1 to TRBJ1-2, with D maybe TRBD1 (6 bases). This CDR3 is built from 12 residues. The V gene lost 4 bases and the J gene lost 8 bases, with 12 bases spanning the gap. CDR1 is SGHRS and CDR2 is YFSETQ in the germline V gene. CDR3 loop: CASSPPGGGYTF. The CDR3 bases are TGCGCCAGCAGCCCCCCGGGGGGCGGCTACACCTTC.

The chain's CDR3 is CSGRESDYEQYF. In DNA, the CDR3 is TGCAGCGGCCGGGAGTCCGACTACGAGCAGTACTTC. V usage is TRBV29-1 and J usage is TRBJ2-7; tentative D call: TRBD2 (6 bases). Deletions cut 7 bases from V and 3 bases from J, with 13 bases between. Germline loops: CDR1 SQVTM, CDR2 ANQGSEA. The CDR3 has 12 amino acids.

This chain uses TRBV7-9 with TRBJ2-1; 10 bases are shared with TRBD2. CDR1 is SEHNR, CDR2 FQNEAQ, per germline (reference sequence). The CDR3 spans 17 residues. V was clipped by 5 bases and J by 4 bases; unmatched bases: 11. Written as DNA, the CDR3 is TGTGCCAGCAGCCCGACTATCCTAGCGGGAGTTTACAATGAGCAGTTCTTC. This translates into CASSPTILAGVYNEQFF.

In this sample, this clone turned up once. The J gene is TRBJ1-2, the V gene TRBV5-6, with D possibly TRBD1 on 5 matching bases. This CDR3 is built from 14 residues. Trimming stripped 4 bases from V and 0 bases from J, with 10 bases between. Germline assignment: CDR1 SGHDT and CDR2 YYEEEE. The CDR3 DNA sequence: TGTGCCAGCAGCGGCGCGGGGGCTAACTATGGCTACACCTTC. Translating gives CASSGAGANYGYTF.

The chain has TRBV7-7 and TRBJ2-1; 7 bases agree with TRBD2. Germline V gives CDR1 SSHAT, CDR2 FNYEAQ (reference sequence). The length of the CDR3 is 15 residues. V dropped 5 bases and J dropped 7; count of bases not matched to a gene: 11. Here the CDR3 reads CASSPRTARGNEQFF. CDR3 in DNA: TGTGCCAGCAGCCCACGGACTGCGCGGGGGAATGAGCAGTTCTTC.

This chain links TRBV28 with TRBJ2-5, with D perhaps matching TRBD2 (6 bases). From germline, CDR1 is MDHEN and CDR2 SYDVKM. V lost 6 bases to trimming and J lost 5 bases, with 13 bases between them. The length of the CDR3 is 13 residues. DNA for the CDR3: TGTGCCAGCAGAATTAAGGGGAGGGAGACCCAGTACTTC. Translating gives CASRIKGRETQYF. Combining the CDR3 with reference TRBV28 and TRBJ2-5 gives the whole variable domain DVKVTQSSRYLVKRTGEKVFLECVQDMDHENMFWYRQDPGLGLRLIYFSYDVKMKEKGDIPEGYSVSREKKERFSLILESASTNQTSMYLCASRIKGRETQYFGPGTRLLVL.

Points on this clone: Other DNA sequences in the same sample also yield this CDR3. The chain couples TRBV28 to TRBJ1-5; D gene uncertain. The germline CDR1 and CDR2 sequences are MDHEN and SYDVKM. The CDR3 has 14 residues. V gave up 1 base and J gave up 2 bases, with 6 bases separating them. CDR3 nucleotide sequence: TGTGCCAGCAGTTTATTAGGGCGCAATCAGCCCCAGCATTTT. This encodes CASSLLGRNQPQHF. Full variable domain (remainder filled in from reference TRBV28 and TRBJ1-5): DVKVTQSSRYLVKRTGEKVFLECVQDMDHENMFWYRQDPGLGLRLIYFSYDVKMKEKGDIPEGYSVSREKKERFSLILESASTNQTSMYLCASSLLGRNQPQHFGDGTRLSIL.

The chain is built from TRBV6-5 and TRBJ2-6; 9 nucleotides agree with TRBD2. The CDR3 totals 14 residues. The germline V gene has CDR1 MNHEY and CDR2 SVGAGI. J was trimmed by 4 bases and V by 11 bases; bases with no gene match: 6. The CDR3 protein is CAGGSGRGANVLTF. The CDR3 nucleotides read TGTGCCGGAGGAAGCGGGAGGGGGGCCAACGTCCTGACTTTC.

The CDR3 region is CASSQDGYPGETQYF. The CDR3 DNA is TGTGCCAGCAGCCAGGACGGGTATCCAGGGGAGACCCAGTACTTC. The genes are TRBV14 and TRBJ2-5; the D gene is possibly TRBD1 (5 bases). Germline V CDR1 and CDR2: SGHDN, FVKESK. V gave up 3 bases and J gave up 5 bases, with 16 bases separating them. The CDR3 has 15 amino acids.

V and J are TRBV28 and TRBJ2-3; TRBD1 aligns across 8 bases. CDR3 length equals 14 residues. Germline loops: CDR1 MDHEN, CDR2 SYDVKM. Losses at the gene ends were 5 bases for V and 2 bases for J; bases not matched to a gene: 3. The CDR3 DNA reads TGTGCCAGCAGTCGACAGGGGCCCACAGATACGCAGTATTTT. It yields the protein CASSRQGPTDTQYF.

The chain's CDR3 is CASSQVDRGIHNEQFF. DNA for the CDR3: TGTGCCAGCAGCCAAGTAGACAGGGGCATCCATAATGAGCAGTTCTTC. The chain employs TRBV14 and TRBJ2-1; TRBD1 agrees at 8 bases. J gave up 7 bases and V 1 base, and 9 bases lay outside the gene matches. CDR3 length equals 16 residues. Germline CDR1 SGHDN, CDR2 FVKESK.

The J gene is TRBJ1-3, the V gene TRBV5-6, with D perhaps TRBD1 (6 bases). From germline, CDR1 is SGHDT and CDR2 YYEEEE. With 0 bases removed from V and 2 bases from J, the gap between germline ends came to 15 bases. The CDR3 runs to 17 residues. CDR3 protein: CASSLGGGGEPGNTIYF. The CDR3 region has the DNA TGTGCCAGCAGCTTGGGAGGCGGGGGCGAGCCTGGAAACACCATATATTTT.

The chain links TRBV7-3 to TRBJ2-7; tentatively, D is TRBD1 (6 bases). The CDR3 contains 16 residues. CDR1 SGHTA and CDR2 FQGTGA come from the germline V gene. Trimming removed 1 base at V and 0 bases at J, with 13 bases between. CDR3 region: CASSLMNRVTSYEQYF. CDR3 nucleotide sequence: TGTGCCAGCAGCTTAATGAACAGGGTAACCTCCTACGAGCAGTACTTC.

To note about this clone: One end of the junction is discordant with germline, which a read error may explain. At the DNA level, this CDR3 is encoded by other sequences in the same sample as well. The chain carries TRBV18 and TRBJ1-5, with 10 bases aligning to TRBD1. The CDR3 extends over 16 amino acids. Germline V gives CDR1 KGHSH, CDR2 LQKENI. Written as DNA, the CDR3 is TGCGCCAGCTCACTCGGACAGGGGGGAAACAATCAGCCCCAGCATTTT. Protein product: CASSLGQGGNNQPQHF. Complete variable domain (other parts from reference TRBV18 and TRBJ1-5): NAGVMQNPRHLVRRRGQEARLRCSPMKGHSHVYWYRQLPEEGLKFMVYLQKENIIDESGMPKERFSAEFPKEGPSILRIQQVVRGDSAAYFCASSLGQGGNNQPQHFGDGTRLSIL.

The gene calls are TRBV18 and TRBJ2-6, with D uncertain. CDR1 and CDR2 (germline): KGHSH, LQKENI. The CDR3 consists of 13 residues. V dropped 5 bases and J dropped 0 bases, with 2 bases sitting between them. CDR3 in DNA: TGTGCCAGCTCAGCCTCTGGGGCCAACGTCCTGACTTTC. This gives the protein CASSASGANVLTF.

The rearrangement joins TRBV18 to TRBJ2-7; D gene ambiguous. The CDR3 sequence is 15 residues long. The germline gives CDR1 KGHSH, CDR2 LQKENI. The germline V and J ends were trimmed by 4 bases and 2 bases, with 15 bases remaining between them. The CDR3 DNA is TGTGCCAGCTCACAGTCCCGGGCCGGCCCCTACGAGCAGTACTTC. Translating it yields CASSQSRAGPYEQYF.

The genes are TRBV25-1 and TRBJ1-6; possible D gene TRBD1, 6 bases. The CDR3 contains 14 residues. V was trimmed by 6 bases and J by 9 bases, leaving 15 bases between them. The germline gives CDR1 MGHDK, CDR2 SYGVNS. The CDR3 protein is CASRSGTLGSPLHF. DNA for the CDR3: TGTGCCAGCAGGTCCGGGACACTGGGTTCACCCCTCCACTTT.

This clone was seen once. The chain employs TRBV28 and TRBJ1-5, with TRBD1 as a possible D gene (6 bases). V shed 6 bases and J shed 5 bases, with 20 bases lying between them. The germline V gene encodes CDR1 MDHEN and CDR2 SYDVKM. The CDR3 runs to 16 residues. Here the CDR3 reads CASSSPFGGLDQPQHF. As DNA, the CDR3 is TGTGCCAGCAGCTCCCCTTTTGGGGGGCTGGATCAGCCCCAGCATTTT.

The rearrangement joins TRBV7-8 to TRBJ1-5; no clear D gene. V gave up 5 bases and J gave up 2 bases, with 10 bases separating them. CDR3 length: 14 residues. Germline V gene data show CDR1 as SGHVS and CDR2 as FQNEAQ. The CDR3 is CASSPSGRNQPQHF. CDR3 nucleotides: TGTGCCAGCAGCCCCTCCGGCCGCAATCAGCCCCAGCATTTT. Based on the CDR3 plus reference TRBV7-8 and TRBJ1-5, the full variable domain is GAGVSQSPRYKVAKRGQDVALRCDPISGHVSLFWYQQALGQGPEFLTYFQNEAQLDKSGLPSDRFFAERPEGSVSTLKIQRTQQEDSAVYLCASSPSGRNQPQHFGDGTRLSIL.

Comments on this clone: The sample contains more than one DNA sequence encoding this CDR3. This chain joins TRBV6-5 and TRBJ1-5; TRBD1 matches 8 bases. V gave up 5 bases and J gave up 2 bases; unmatched junction bases: 5. Per the germline V gene, CDR1 is MNHEY and CDR2 is SVGAGI. The CDR3 covers 15 residues. DNA of the CDR3: TGTGCCAGCAGTCGCCAGGGGGCTGGCAATCAGCCCCAGCATTTT. It specifies CASSRQGAGNQPQHF.

V is TRBV6-6 and J is TRBJ1-1, with D uncertain. The germline gives CDR1 MNHNY, CDR2 SVGAGI (reference sequence). Trimming removed 2 bases at V and 4 bases at J, with 14 bases between. CDR3 length equals 15 residues. CDR3 in amino acids: CASSYGSGFGTEAFF. DNA of the CDR3: TGTGCCAGCAGTTACGGGTCCGGTTTTGGCACTGAAGCTTTCTTT.

The rearrangement links TRBV19 to TRBJ2-6, with D maybe TRBD2 (6 bases). The CDR3 has 18 residues. Trimming removed 8 bases at V and 4 bases at J, with 24 bases between. Germline V lookup: CDR1 LNHDA, CDR2 SQIVND (reference sequence). This CDR3 is CASQLRGIALGGANVLTF. The CDR3, as DNA: TGTGCCAGTCAACTCCGGGGGATCGCCCTAGGAGGGGCCAACGTCCTGACTTTC. The full variable domain, its missing parts supplied by reference TRBV19 and TRBJ2-6, is DGGITQSPKYLFRKEGQNVTLSCEQNLNHDAMYWYRQDPGQGLRLIYYSQIVNDFQKGDIAEGYSVSREKKESFPLTVTSAQKNPTAFYLCASQLRGIALGGANVLTFGAGSRLTVL.

This rearrangement joins TRBV6-1 to TRBJ1-5, with D uncertain. The CDR3 consists of 13 residues. Trimming pared 4 bases from V and 6 bases from J, leaving 10 bases between. Germline-derived CDR1 and CDR2 are MNHNS and SASEGT. For the CDR3, the DNA is TGTGCCAGCAGTGGTATATCAACTCAGCCCCAGCATTTT. As protein: CASSGISTQPQHF.